These 13 T cell receptor beta chains came from one sample sequenced in a study of identical twins. TCRdb re-called the 5' RACE reads with MiXCR, one entry per CDR3 protein. The sample records roughly 470,000 distinct CDR3 sequences, approximately 15% being singletons. The data also belong to a second study, concerning yellow fever vaccine responses in identical twins.

Sequencing used CD4+ T cells sorted from blood. These receptor sequences come from a woman aged 18-29 years in good health.

This clonotype was observed a handful of times. The CDR3 DNA sequence: TGTGCCAGCTCACCTTCCAGGGGGGGTGAGCAGTTCTTC. Protein: CASSPSRGGEQFF. The gene calls are TRBV18 and TRBJ2-1; D could derive from TRBD1 or TRBD2 (7 bases each). CDR3 length: 13 residues. V lost 3 bases and J lost 9, with 12 bases in between. Germline V gives CDR1 KGHSH, CDR2 LQKENI.

This clonotype was found many times. This chain joins TRBV3-1 and TRBJ2-5; D perhaps matches TRBD2 (6 bases). The CDR3 is 15 amino acids. The germline V and J ends were trimmed by 1 base and 5 bases, with 14 bases remaining between them. Germline V gives CDR1 LGHDT, CDR2 YNNKEL (reference sequence). The CDR3 is CASSQVTGRAETQYF. CDR3 coding DNA: TGTGCCAGCAGCCAAGTTACCGGGAGAGCGGAGACCCAGTACTTC.

This sequence joins TRBV24-1 and TRBJ2-1; the D call may be TRBD1 or TRBD2 (5 bases each). Trimming left V 3 bases short and J 9 bases short, with 14 bases between. Germline V gene sequence: CDR1 KGHDR, CDR2 SFDVKD. CDR3 length: 14 residues. In DNA form, the CDR3 reads TGTGCCACCAGTGATCCGGGGCAGGGTGGTGAGCAGTTCTTC. Protein: CATSDPGQGGEQFF.

V is TRBV7-2 and J is TRBJ2-2, with D hard to call. Germline lookup yields CDR1 SGHTA and CDR2 FQGNSA. Trimming pared 3 bases from V and 10 bases from J, leaving 9 bases between. This CDR3 region has 12 residues. CDR3 sequence reads: CASSFTSEELFF. The CDR3 region has the DNA TGTGCCAGCAGCTTTACGTCGGAGGAGCTGTTTTTT.

The CDR3: CATSREDSFAGELFF. The CDR3 nucleotides read TGTGCCACCAGCAGAGAAGATTCGTTCGCCGGGGAGCTGTTTTTT. V usage is TRBV15 and J usage is TRBJ2-2, with D unresolved. Germline V gene sequence: CDR1 LNHNV, CDR2 YYDKDF (reference sequence). V lost 0 bases to trimming and J lost 6 bases, with 11 bases between them. CDR3 length equals 15 residues.

This chain joins TRBV6-2 or TRBV6-3 and TRBJ2-1; tentative D call: TRBD2 (5 bases). The V and J ends lost 0 bases and 12 bases respectively, with 15 bases between them. Germline lookup yields CDR1 MNHEY and CDR2 SVGEGT. The CDR3 is 14 amino acids. Here the CDR3 reads CASSYSSGLSGQFF. The DNA of the CDR3 is TGTGCCAGCAGTTACTCGAGCGGCCTCTCGGGGCAGTTCTTC.

This clonotype appeared a few times. This chain joins TRBV18 and TRBJ2-7; no definite D call. Trimming stripped 3 bases from V and 1 base from J, with 10 bases between. The CDR3 has 14 amino acids. Germline-derived CDR1 and CDR2 are KGHSH and LQKENI. The CDR3 reads CASSPLDVSYEQYF. CDR3 nucleotide sequence: TGTGCCAGCTCACCGCTAGACGTTTCCTACGAGCAGTACTTC.

This chain uses TRBV4-1 with TRBJ2-3; D call uncertain. Germline V gives CDR1 MGHRA, CDR2 YSYEKL. Trimming cost V 3 bases and J 2 bases, with 15 bases left between them. The CDR3 extends over 16 amino acids. The CDR3 is CASSHVSGENTDTQYF. DNA of the CDR3: TGCGCCAGCAGCCATGTCTCGGGCGAAAACACAGATACGCAGTATTTT.

This clonotype turned up a few times. The rearrangement uses TRBV7-8 and TRBJ1-1; TRBD1 might be the D (5 bases). CDR3 length: 17 amino acids. Germline V gives CDR1 SGHVS, CDR2 FQNEAQ. The germline V and J ends were trimmed by 4 bases and 1 base, with 19 bases remaining between them. CDR3 nucleotides: TGTGCCAGCAGCTCGAGACTGGGGGGTCTCGGGAACACTGAAGCTTTCTTT. Amino acids: CASSSRLGGLGNTEAFF.

Worth noting for this clonotype: The junction differs from germline at one of its ends, possibly a read error. This chain connects TRBV7-7 to TRBJ2-2, with D possibly matching TRBD1 (6 bases). Germline-derived CDR1 and CDR2 are SSHAT and FNYEAQ (reference sequence). The length of the CDR3 is 14 residues. The CDR3 nucleotides read TGTGCTAGCAGCATGACAGGGAACACCGGGGAGCTGTTTTTT. Encoded protein: CASSMTGNTGELFF.

The sample holds a few counts of this clonotype. The rearrangement uses TRBV11-2 and TRBJ2-3, with 14 nucleotides matching TRBD2. The germline V gene encodes CDR1 SGHAT and CDR2 FQNNGV. This CDR3 region has 17 residues. V shed 5 bases and J 2 bases; nucleotides not matched to a gene: 6. The CDR3, as DNA: TGTGCCAGCAGCCTAAGGACTAGCGGGAGGTCCACAGATACGCAGTATTTT. Its protein product is CASSLRTSGRSTDTQYF.

This chain uses TRBV5-1 with TRBJ2-5, with a tentative D call TRBD1 (6 bases). Trimming pared 4 bases from V and 5 bases from J, leaving 15 bases between. This CDR3 spans 14 amino acids. Germline V CDR1 and CDR2: SGHRS, YFSETQ. The DNA for the CDR3 is TGCGCCAGCAGCCACGGGACACCCAGTGAGACCCAGTACTTC. This translates into CASSHGTPSETQYF.

This clonotype turned up a few times. This sequence joins TRBV11-2 and TRBJ2-5; possible D gene TRBD1, 5 bases. In germline, CDR1 is SGHAT, CDR2 FQNNGV. CDR3 length: 15 residues. V lost 0 bases to trimming and J lost 5 bases, with 13 bases between them. CDR3 nucleotide sequence: TGTGCCAGCAGCTTAGACCGTGGGGCCGGGGAGACCCAGTACTTC. This translates into CASSLDRGAGETQYF.